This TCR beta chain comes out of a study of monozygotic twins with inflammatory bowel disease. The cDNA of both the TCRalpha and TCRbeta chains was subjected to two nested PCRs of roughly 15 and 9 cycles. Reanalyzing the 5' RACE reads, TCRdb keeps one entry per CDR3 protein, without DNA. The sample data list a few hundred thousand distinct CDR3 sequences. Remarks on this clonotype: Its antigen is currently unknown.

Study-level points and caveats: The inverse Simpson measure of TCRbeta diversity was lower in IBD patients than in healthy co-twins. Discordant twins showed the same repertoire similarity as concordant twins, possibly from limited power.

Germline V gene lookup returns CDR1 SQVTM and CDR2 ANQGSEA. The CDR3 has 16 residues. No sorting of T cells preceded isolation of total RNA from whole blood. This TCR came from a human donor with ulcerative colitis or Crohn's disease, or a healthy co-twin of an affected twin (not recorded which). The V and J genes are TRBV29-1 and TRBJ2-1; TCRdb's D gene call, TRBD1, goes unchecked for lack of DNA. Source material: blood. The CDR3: CSVNIGNRVGGNEQFF.